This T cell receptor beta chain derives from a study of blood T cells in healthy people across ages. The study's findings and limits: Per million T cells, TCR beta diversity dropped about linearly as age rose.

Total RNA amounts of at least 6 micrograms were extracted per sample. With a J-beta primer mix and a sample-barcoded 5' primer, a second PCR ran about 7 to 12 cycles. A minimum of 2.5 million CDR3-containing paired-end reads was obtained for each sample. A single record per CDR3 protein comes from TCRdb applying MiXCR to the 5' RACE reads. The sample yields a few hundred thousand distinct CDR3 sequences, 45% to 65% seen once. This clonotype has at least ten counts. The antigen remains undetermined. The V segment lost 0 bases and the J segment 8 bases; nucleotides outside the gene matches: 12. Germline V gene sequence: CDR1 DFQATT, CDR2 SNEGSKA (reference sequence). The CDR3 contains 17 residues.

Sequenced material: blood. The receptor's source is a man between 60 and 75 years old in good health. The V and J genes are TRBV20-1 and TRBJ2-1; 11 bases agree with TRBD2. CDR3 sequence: CSARESSGTSGWDEQFF. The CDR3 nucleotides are TGCAGTGCTAGAGAGAGTTCCGGGACTAGCGGATGGGATGAGCAGTTCTTC.